The next 20 T cell receptor beta chains were all read from a single sample in a study of regulatory T cells in long-lasting Graves disease. Time point: persistent/refractory GD, antithyroid drugs over 5 years with positive TRAb. Scientists built the TCR library using RNA that was extracted from PBMCs. HTBI primers from iRepertoire and Arm-PCR of CDR3 regions yielded the TCR beta libraries. Using its own MiXCR run on the multiplex PCR reads, TCRdb lists one record per CDR3 protein. In the table there are roughly 400,000 distinct CDR3 sequences, about a fifth of which are singletons. The starting material was peripheral blood mononuclear cells (PBMCs), obtained when the disease was refractory, from a patient treated with antithyroid drugs. The receptors derive from a female donor with Graves disease.

This chain connects TRBV27 to TRBJ2-2, with TRBD1 matching over 8 bases. Germline CDR1 and CDR2: MNHEY and SMNVEV (reference sequence). Unmatched junction bases numbered 9, after V lost 6 bases and J lost 6 bases. The CDR3 runs 15 residues. The CDR3 loop is CASRLQGELSGELFF. The CDR3 DNA reads as TGTGCCAGCAGGCTACAGGGGGAATTGTCCGGGGAGCTGTTTTTT.

This clonotype appeared a few times. The J gene is TRBJ2-7, the V gene TRBV13; D call uncertain. The V end was cut by 5 bases, the J end by 3 bases, with 11 bases between. CDR1 PRHDT and CDR2 FYEKMQ come from the germline V gene (reference sequence). The CDR3 is made up of 13 amino acids. Written as DNA, the CDR3 is TGTGCCAGCAGCACGCATGGCGGCTACGAGCAGTACTTC. Its protein product is CASSTHGGYEQYF.

This clonotype was detected ten times or more. The chain employs TRBV29-1 and TRBJ1-2; TRBD1 might be the D (5 bases). The length of the CDR3 is 13 residues. From germline, CDR1 is SQVTM and CDR2 ANQGSEA. V was cut by 6 bases and J by 3 bases, with 14 bases left in between. The CDR3 DNA is TGCAGCGTCTTGGGGGGAAGGGACTATGGCTACACCTTC. Translating it yields CSVLGGRDYGYTF. The whole variable domain, filled in from reference TRBV29-1 and TRBJ1-2, reads SAVISQKPSRDICQRGTSLTIQCQVDSQVTMMFWYRQQPGQSLTLIATANQGSEATYESGFVIDKFPISRPNLTFSTLTVSNMSPEDSSIYLCSVLGGRDYGYTFGSGTRLTVV.

This chain links TRBV27 with TRBJ2-6; D call uncertain. With 6 bases removed from V and 0 bases from J, the gap between germline ends came to 12 bases. The CDR3 sequence is 16 residues long. Germline CDR1 reads MNHEY; CDR2 reads SMNVEV (reference sequence). The CDR3 DNA reads as TGTGCCAGCAGCTACTGGGGTAACTCTGGGGCCAACGTCCTGACTTTC. Translated: CASSYWGNSGANVLTF.

In its sample, this clonotype was seen many times. The chain employs TRBV28 and TRBJ2-7, with 12 bases lining up with TRBD1. The CDR3 is made up of 15 amino acids. Trimming took 5 bases from V and 5 from J; bases not matched to a gene: 7. From germline, CDR1 is MDHEN and CDR2 SYDVKM. DNA for the CDR3: TGTGCCAGCAGTGCCTCGGGACAGGGGGCTAACGAGCAGTACTTC. Residues: CASSASGQGANEQYF.

This clonotype was counted many times. This sequence joins TRBV7-2 and TRBJ2-2; a weak D match, TRBD1 (6 bases). The CDR3 covers 16 residues. The V end was cut by 5 bases, the J end by 0 bases, with 13 bases between. CDR1 is SGHTA and CDR2 is FQGNSA in the germline V gene. CDR3 nucleotides: TGTGCCAGCAGCCCCCCCGGGACAACGAACACCGGGGAGCTGTTTTTT. Its protein is CASSPPGTTNTGELFF.

There are many counts of this clonotype. The V gene is TRBV6-1, the J gene TRBJ1-1; 7 bases fit TRBD1. CDR1 is MNHNS, CDR2 SASEGT, per germline. V lost 10 bases to trimming and J lost 7 bases; unmatched junction nucleotides: 9. The CDR3 has 12 residues. The DNA for the CDR3 is TGTGCCATCAAGACAGGGAAGGTTGAAGCTTTCTTT. This gives the protein CAIKTGKVEAFF.

V gene TRBV20-1 combines with J gene TRBJ2-2, with D hard to call. Germline loops: CDR1 DFQATT, CDR2 SNEGSKA (reference sequence). The length of the CDR3 is 13 residues. Trimming stripped 0 bases from V and 6 bases from J, with 8 bases between. The CDR3 sequence is CSARDLVPGELFF. The DNA of the CDR3 is TGCAGTGCTAGAGATCTAGTTCCCGGGGAGCTGTTTTTT.

This clonotype came up many times. The rearrangement uses TRBV7-2 and TRBJ1-1, with 7 positions matching TRBD1. V lost 1 base to trimming and J lost 5 bases; unmatched junction nucleotides: 4. The CDR3 consists of 14 residues. From germline, CDR1 is SGHTA and CDR2 FQGNSA. CDR3 residues: CASSLVGRGTEAFF. In nucleotides, the CDR3 is TGTGCCAGCAGCTTAGTTGGCAGGGGGACTGAAGCTTTCTTT.

Ten or more counts support this clonotype. The chain employs TRBV4-2 and TRBJ2-1, with D unclear. The CDR3 extends over 13 amino acids. CDR1 is LGHNA and CDR2 is YNFKEQ in the germline V gene. Trimming removed 0 bases at V and 8 bases at J, with 8 bases between. This chain's CDR3 is CASSQERLDEQFF. The CDR3 region has the DNA TGTGCCAGCAGCCAAGAACGGTTGGATGAGCAGTTCTTC.

Details on this clonotype: This could be a read error, since a much larger clone is one nucleotide away. Since no conserved phenylalanine or tryptophan closes the CDR3, a read error is the likely cause. The genes are TRBV7-2 and TRBJ2-5, with TRBD2 matching over 9 bases. V lost 0 bases, J lost 5 bases, and 10 bases stayed unmatched. In germline, CDR1 is SGHTA, CDR2 FQGNSA. The CDR3 is made up of 17 amino acids. CDR3 in amino acids: CASSLAGSGSFEETQYL. CDR3 coding DNA: TGTGCCAGCAGCTTAGCGGGTAGCGGGAGTTTCGAGGAGACCCAGTACCTC.

The chain is built from TRBV12-3 or TRBV12-4 and TRBJ2-6; D may correspond to TRBD1 or TRBD2 (7 bases each). V was shortened by 5 bases and J by 2 bases, with 19 bases between the two germline ends. The CDR3 spans 18 residues. The CDR3 DNA reads as TGTGCCAGCAGTCCCCGAGGGAGGGGGCAAGCTGGGGCCAACGTCCTGACTTTC. It yields the protein CASSPRGRGQAGANVLTF.

This clonotype was detected a few times. The chain links TRBV6-2 or TRBV6-3 to TRBJ2-2, with 9 bases lining up with TRBD1. The CDR3 runs to 17 residues. With V trimmed by 0 bases and J by 6 bases, 8 bases remained unmatched. Germline-derived CDR1 and CDR2 are MNHEY and SVGEGT. The CDR3 loop reads CASSYSAGTGRAGELFF. The CDR3 DNA is TGTGCCAGCAGTTACTCGGCCGGGACAGGGCGCGCCGGGGAGCTGTTTTTT.

The chain recombines TRBV15 with TRBJ1-5; D gene unclear. V lost 5 bases and J lost 2, with 16 bases in between. This CDR3 spans 16 amino acids. Germline CDR1 reads LNHNV; CDR2 reads YYDKDF (reference sequence). The CDR3 region has the DNA TGTGCCACCAGCCTAGGTGAGGTTAGGGGCAATCAGCCCCAGCATTTT. This sequence encodes CATSLGEVRGNQPQHF. The complete variable domain, with remaining parts taken from reference TRBV15 and TRBJ1-5, reads DAMVIQNPRYQVTQFGKPVTLSCSQTLNHNVMYWYQQKSSQAPKLLFHYYDKDFNNEADTPDNFQSRRPNTSFCFLDIRSPGLGDTAMYLCATSLGEVRGNQPQHFGDGTRLSIL.

The table lists this clonotype with a few counts. The chain employs TRBV30 and TRBJ2-7; perhaps TRBD1 as D (6 bases). This CDR3 contains 15 residues. V lost 2 bases and J 2 bases, leaving 16 bases between the germline ends. Germline V lookup: CDR1 GTSNPN, CDR2 SVGIG (reference sequence). The CDR3 nucleotides are TGTGCCTGGAGTCCGTCCAGGGGCTGGACCTACGAGCAGTACTTC. It yields the protein CAWSPSRGWTYEQYF. Combining the CDR3 with reference TRBV30 and TRBJ2-7 gives the whole variable domain SQTIHQWPATLVQPVGSPLSLECTVEGTSNPNLYWYRQAAGRGLQLLFYSVGIGQISSEVPQNLSASRPQDRQFILSSKKLLLSDSGFYLCAWSPSRGWTYEQYFGPGTRLTVT.

The count of this clonotype is one. This rearrangement joins TRBV29-1 to TRBJ2-2; the D call may be TRBD1 or TRBD2 (5 bases each). V was pared by 1 base and J by 7 bases, with 7 bases between. Looked up from germline, CDR1 is SQVTM and CDR2 is ANQGSEA. The length of the CDR3 is 12 residues. CDR3 DNA sequence: TGCAGCGTTGAAGGAGGGGTCGGGGAGCTGTTTTTT. Protein: CSVEGGVGELFF.

In its sample, this clonotype was seen a few times. Written as DNA, the CDR3 is TGTGCCACTCATGTGGACATGAGCAATCAGCCCCAGCATTTT. Translated: CATHVDMSNQPQHF. The chain couples TRBV6-1 to TRBJ1-5; the D gene is possibly TRBD1 (5 bases). The CDR3 has 14 residues. Germline V lookup: CDR1 MNHNS, CDR2 SASEGT. The V gene lost 10 bases and the J gene lost 1 base, with 14 bases spanning the gap.

The chain is built from TRBV30 and TRBJ1-4; D gene ambiguous. V was pared by 2 bases and J by 3 bases, with 7 bases between. CDR1 is GTSNPN, CDR2 SVGIG, per germline (reference sequence). This CDR3 region has 13 residues. CDR3 amino acids: CAWSRVSNEKLFF. CDR3 coding DNA: TGTGCCTGGAGTAGGGTCTCTAATGAAAAACTGTTTTTT.

This clonotype has just a few counts. This chain connects TRBV7-3 to TRBJ2-6; a weak D match, TRBD2 (5 bases). CDR3 length: 16 residues. Trimming cost V 5 bases and J 2 bases, with 13 bases left between them. Germline V gene data show CDR1 as SGHTA and CDR2 as FQGTGA. The CDR3 DNA is TGTGCCAGCAGCAGAGGGCCTGGGGCTGGGGCCAACGTCCTGACTTTC. Residues: CASSRGPGAGANVLTF. The whole variable domain, filled in from reference TRBV7-3 and TRBJ2-6, reads GAGVSQTPSNKVTEKGKYVELRCDPISGHTALYWYRQSLGQGPEFLIYFQGTGAADDSGLPNDRFFAVRPEGSVSTLKIQRTERGDSAVYLCASSRGPGAGANVLTFGAGSRLTVL.

The table lists this clonotype with many counts. This rearrangement joins TRBV20-1 to TRBJ2-4; D is undetermined. This CDR3 is 17 amino acids long. Germline V lookup: CDR1 DFQATT, CDR2 SNEGSKA (reference sequence). Trimming cost V 0 bases and J 1 base, with 16 bases left between them. The CDR3 is CSARDELGRMAKNIQYF. The CDR3 DNA follows: TGCAGTGCTAGAGATGAACTGGGTCGGATGGCCAAAAACATTCAGTACTTC.